This record concerns one T cell receptor (beta chain) sequence. These data come from a study of T cells after yellow fever vaccination. Germline CDR1 MDHEN, CDR2 SYDVKM. The V and J ends lost 5 bases and 8 bases, in that order; junction bases with no gene match: 11. The CDR3 sequence is 16 residues long. TCRdb re-called the 5' RACE reads with MiXCR, one entry per CDR3 protein. The data hold about 580,000 distinct CDR3 sequences, with about a sixth observed a single time. The sequences come from PBMCs, collected 4 to 5 days after the first yellow fever vaccination. The clonotype originates from a man between 18 and 29 years old who received the YFV17D yellow fever vaccine. V and J are TRBV28 and TRBJ2-1; 11 bases line up with TRBD2. The CDR3 DNA reads TGTGCCAGCAGTACCCCGGCTAGCGGGGGGATCCATGAGCAGTTCTTC. It is translated as CASSTPASGGIHEQFF.